These 17 T cell receptor beta chains share one sample of origin, sequenced in a study of spatial heterogeneity in lung cancer. The sample's time point: blood at routine non-recurrence follow-up after resection. Sequencing covered unsorted whole RNA taken from tumor, nontumor lung or frozen PBMC. TCRdb re-called the 5' RACE reads through MiXCR, storing one row per CDR3 protein. The sample has about 120,000 distinct CDR3 sequences; 12% are singletons. Source: PBMCs, taken at follow-up. The receptors here all came from a male donor with early-stage non-small cell lung cancer.

This chain links TRBV2 with TRBJ1-5; the D gene is possibly TRBD1 (5 bases). In germline, CDR1 is SNHLY, CDR2 FYNNEI. V lost 8 bases and J 3 bases, leaving 11 bases between the germline ends. The CDR3 runs 13 residues. CDR3 amino acids: CASFRGLNQPQHF. In DNA form, the CDR3 reads TGTGCCAGCTTCCGGGGCCTCAATCAGCCCCAGCATTTT. The whole variable domain, filled in from reference TRBV2 and TRBJ1-5, reads EPEVTQTPSHQVTQMGQEVILRCVPISNHLYFYWYRQILGQKVEFLVSFYNNEISEKSEIFDDQFSVERPDGSNFTLKIRSTKLEDSAMYFCASFRGLNQPQHFGDGTRLSIL.

This chain joins TRBV5-5 and TRBJ1-5; a possible D gene is TRBD1 (5 bases). V gave up 4 bases and J gave up 7 bases, with 15 bases separating them. The CDR3 is 14 amino acids. Per the germline V gene, CDR1 is SGHKS and CDR2 is YYEKEE (reference sequence). CDR3 bases: TGTGCCAGCAGCCCGGGGGGGTTCGGGCAGCCCCAGCATTTT. Encoded protein: CASSPGGFGQPQHF. Variable domain in full (rest from reference TRBV5-5 and TRBJ1-5): DAGVTQSPTHLIKTRGQQVTLRCSPISGHKSVSWYQQVLGQGPQFIFQYYEKEERGRGNFPDRFSARQFPNYSSELNVNALLLGDSALYLCASSPGGFGQPQHFGDGTRLSIL.

The genes are TRBV5-1 and TRBJ1-2; D gene unclear. This CDR3 spans 14 amino acids. Germline CDR1 and CDR2: SGHRS and YFSETQ. Trimming pared 6 bases from V and 0 bases from J, leaving 12 bases between. CDR3 residues: CASTSLAANYGYTF. CDR3 in DNA: TGCGCCAGCACCTCCTTGGCAGCTAACTATGGCTACACCTTC.

This clonotype was recorded a few times. The gene calls are TRBV27 and TRBJ2-3; TRBD2 agrees at 8 bases. The CDR3 contains 17 residues. Trimming removed 7 bases from V and 2 bases from J; junction bases left unmatched: 14. Germline V gives CDR1 MNHEY, CDR2 SMNVEV (reference sequence). CDR3 loop: CASIRRGVLISTDTQYF. The CDR3 DNA reads TGTGCCAGCATTCGGCGGGGGGTCCTCATCTCCACAGATACGCAGTATTTT.

This clonotype was picked up many times. V and J are TRBV20-1 and TRBJ1-5; D gene uncertain. Germline CDR1 reads DFQATT; CDR2 reads SNEGSKA (reference sequence). This CDR3 spans 13 amino acids. With 0 bases removed from V and 7 bases from J, the gap between germline ends came to 10 bases. Here the CDR3 DNA reads TGCAGTGCTAGAGAGCCCACGGGGCAGCCCCAGCATTTT. As protein: CSAREPTGQPQHF.

V and J are TRBV5-5 and TRBJ2-1; 10 bases match TRBD1. Per germline, CDR1 SGHKS and CDR2 YYEKEE (reference sequence). The CDR3 is 13 residues long. V dropped 6 bases and J dropped 6; count of bases not matched to a gene: 3. The CDR3 DNA follows: TGTGCCAGCAAGGGACAGGGGCTCAATGAGCAGTTCTTC. Its translation is CASKGQGLNEQFF.

V is TRBV29-1 and J is TRBJ2-3, with TRBD2 matching 9 bases. Trimming removed 4 bases from V and 4 bases from J; junction bases left unmatched: 12. The CDR3 is 16 amino acids. Germline CDR1 and CDR2: SQVTM and ANQGSEA. CDR3 nucleotide sequence: TGCAGCGTTGTGCCCCTAGCGGGGAATGGGCCAGATACGCAGTATTTT. Its protein product is CSVVPLAGNGPDTQYF.

This clonotype was seen more than once but under ten times. The genes are TRBV11-3 and TRBJ1-3, with D hard to call. The germline CDR1 and CDR2 sequences are SGHNT and YENEEA. The CDR3 is 17 amino acids. V lost 1 base to trimming and J lost 0 bases, with 13 bases between them. In nucleotides, the CDR3 is TGTGCCAGCAGCTTAGCCGGAGGACGGATCTCTGGAAACACCATATATTTT. Translating it yields CASSLAGGRISGNTIYF.

This clonotype was detected ten times or more. The chain couples TRBV7-9 to TRBJ1-3, with TRBD1 identical over 8 bases. The CDR3 extends over 18 amino acids. After removal of 5 bases from V and 0 bases from J, the junction contained 12 bases not matched to a gene. The germline V gene encodes CDR1 SEHNR and CDR2 FQNEAQ (reference sequence). CDR3 coding DNA: TGTGCCAGCAGCAAAGCAGGGGGCCCACACCTCTCTGGAAACACCATATATTTT. It translates to CASSKAGGPHLSGNTIYF.

This clonotype was observed a handful of times. V is TRBV10-3 and J is TRBJ2-1; D is possibly TRBD1 (5 bases). This CDR3 comprises 12 residues. Per the germline V gene, CDR1 is ENHRY and CDR2 is SYGVKD. Trimming cost V 5 bases and J 10 bases, with 12 bases left between them. In DNA, the CDR3 is TGTGCCATCAGTACAGGAGATCGGGAGCAGTTCTTC. Its translation: CAISTGDREQFF.

The rearrangement links TRBV28 to TRBJ1-1; 10 bases map to TRBD1. The CDR3 consists of 14 residues. Germline V gives CDR1 MDHEN, CDR2 SYDVKM. V was clipped by 5 bases and J by 3 bases; unmatched bases: 3. In nucleotides, the CDR3 is TGTGCCAGCAGTCCGACAGGGGGCTACACTGAAGCTTTCTTT. Translated, it gives CASSPTGGYTEAFF. Looking up the rest from reference TRBV28 and TRBJ1-1 gives the full variable domain: DVKVTQSSRYLVKRTGEKVFLECVQDMDHENMFWYRQDPGLGLRLIYFSYDVKMKEKGDIPEGYSVSREKKERFSLILESASTNQTSMYLCASSPTGGYTEAFFGQGTRLTVV.

This clonotype was detected ten times or more. The chain joins TRBV14 to TRBJ1-2; possible D gene TRBD1, 5 bases. The CDR3 is 15 residues long. Germline V gene data show CDR1 as SGHDN and CDR2 as FVKESK. The V end lost 0 bases, the J end lost 8 bases, and 16 bases lay between the germline ends. The CDR3 region is CASSQESRWGGGYTF. CDR3 nucleotide sequence: TGTGCCAGCAGCCAAGAATCCCGTTGGGGCGGGGGCTACACCTTC.

This clonotype was detected a few times. The chain couples TRBV20-1 to TRBJ1-5; weak D call: TRBD1 (6 bases). CDR3 length equals 15 residues. Between the trimmed V and J ends, which lost 0 bases and 3 bases, there was a span of 12 bases. CDR1 and CDR2 (germline): DFQATT, SNEGSKA (reference sequence). The chain's CDR3 is CSARDLQGYNQPQHF. The CDR3, as DNA: TGCAGTGCTAGAGATCTTCAGGGGTACAATCAGCCCCAGCATTTT.

This chain links TRBV7-9 with TRBJ1-5; D is unresolved. V gave up 6 bases and J gave up 6 bases, with 12 bases separating them. This CDR3 has 13 amino acids. From germline, CDR1 is SEHNR and CDR2 FQNEAQ (reference sequence). CDR3 DNA sequence: TGTGCCAGCAGTTTTGACGGGTTTCAGCCCCAGCATTTT. The encoded protein is CASSFDGFQPQHF.

The chain links TRBV20-1 to TRBJ2-2, with no clear D. In germline, CDR1 is DFQATT, CDR2 SNEGSKA (reference sequence). This CDR3 spans 13 amino acids. Trimming took off 6 bases at V and 1 base at J, with 9 bases between the two ends. CDR3 sequence (DNA): TGCAGTGCAACTAAGGGGAACACCGGGGAGCTGTTTTTT. Translated, it gives CSATKGNTGELFF.

The chain has TRBV15 and TRBJ2-2; unclear D gene. The CDR3 runs 14 residues. Germline V lookup: CDR1 LNHNV, CDR2 YYDKDF (reference sequence). Trimming stripped 0 bases from V and 9 bases from J, with 11 bases between. The CDR3 spells CATSRDLTNRELFF. CDR3 in DNA: TGTGCCACCAGCAGAGATTTGACCAACCGGGAGCTGTTTTTT.

The rearrangement links TRBV19 to TRBJ2-3, with D possibly being TRBD2 (5 bases). Trimming pared 5 bases from V and 7 bases from J, leaving 10 bases between. CDR3 size: 12 residues. CDR1 is LNHDA, CDR2 SQIVND, per germline (reference sequence). CDR3: CASSVGLNTQYF. CDR3 nucleotide sequence: TGTGCCAGTAGTGTCGGACTGAATACGCAGTATTTT.